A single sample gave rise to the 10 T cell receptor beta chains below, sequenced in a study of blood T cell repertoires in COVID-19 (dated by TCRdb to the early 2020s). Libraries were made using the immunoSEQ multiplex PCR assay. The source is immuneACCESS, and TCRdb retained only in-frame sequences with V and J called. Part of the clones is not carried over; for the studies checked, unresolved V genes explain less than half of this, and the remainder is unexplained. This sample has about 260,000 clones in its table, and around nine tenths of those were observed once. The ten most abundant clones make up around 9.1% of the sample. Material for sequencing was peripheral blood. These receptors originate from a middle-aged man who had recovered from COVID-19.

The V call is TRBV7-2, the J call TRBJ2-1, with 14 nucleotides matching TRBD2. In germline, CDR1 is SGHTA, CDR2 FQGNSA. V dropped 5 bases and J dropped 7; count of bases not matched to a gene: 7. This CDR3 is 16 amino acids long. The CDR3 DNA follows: TGTGCCAGCAGCGTCCCCGGGACTAGCGGGAGAAATGAGCAGTTCTTC. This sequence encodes CASSVPGTSGRNEQFF.

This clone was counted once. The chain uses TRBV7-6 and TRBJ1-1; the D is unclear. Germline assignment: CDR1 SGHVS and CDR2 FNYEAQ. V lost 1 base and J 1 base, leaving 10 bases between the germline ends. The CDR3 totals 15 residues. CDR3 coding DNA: TGTGCCAGCAGCTTAGTTGCAGGAAGGAACACTGAAGCTTTCTTT. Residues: CASSLVAGRNTEAFF.

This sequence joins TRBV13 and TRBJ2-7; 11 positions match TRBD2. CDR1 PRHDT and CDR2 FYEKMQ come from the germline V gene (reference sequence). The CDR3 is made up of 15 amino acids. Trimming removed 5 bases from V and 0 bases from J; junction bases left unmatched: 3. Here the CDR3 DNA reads TGTGCCAGCAGCGCGGGACTAGCGGACTCCTACGAGCAGTACTTC. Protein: CASSAGLADSYEQYF.

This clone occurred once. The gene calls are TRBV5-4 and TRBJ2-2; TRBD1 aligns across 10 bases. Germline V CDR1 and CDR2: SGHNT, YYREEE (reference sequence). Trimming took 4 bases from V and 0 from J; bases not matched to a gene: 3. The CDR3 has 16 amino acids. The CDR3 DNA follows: TGTGCCAGCAGCGGAGGACAGGGGGCGAACACCGGGGAGCTGTTTTTT. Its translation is CASSGGQGANTGELFF.

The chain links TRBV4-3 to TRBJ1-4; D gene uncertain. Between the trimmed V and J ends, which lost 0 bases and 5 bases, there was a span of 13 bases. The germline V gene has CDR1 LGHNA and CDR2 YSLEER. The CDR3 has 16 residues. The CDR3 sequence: CASSQDRRGRNEKLFF. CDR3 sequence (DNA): TGCGCCAGCAGCCAAGATCGGCGGGGTAGGAATGAAAAACTGTTTTTT.

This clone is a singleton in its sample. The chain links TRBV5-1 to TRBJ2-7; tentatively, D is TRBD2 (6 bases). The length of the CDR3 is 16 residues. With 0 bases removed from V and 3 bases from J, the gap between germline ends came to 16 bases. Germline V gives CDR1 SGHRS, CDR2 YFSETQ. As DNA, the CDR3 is TGCGCCAGCAGCTTGGTTCCGGGAGCGTCCGACTACGAGCAGTACTTC. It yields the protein CASSLVPGASDYEQYF.

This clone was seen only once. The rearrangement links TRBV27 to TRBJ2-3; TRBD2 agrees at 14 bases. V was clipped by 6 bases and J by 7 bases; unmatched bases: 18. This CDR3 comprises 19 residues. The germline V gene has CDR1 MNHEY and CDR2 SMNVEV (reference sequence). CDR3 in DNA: TGTGCCAGCAGGCCAAGGGCCCGGACTAGCGGGAGGTTCAGGAATACGCAGTATTTT. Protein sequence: CASRPRARTSGRFRNTQYF.

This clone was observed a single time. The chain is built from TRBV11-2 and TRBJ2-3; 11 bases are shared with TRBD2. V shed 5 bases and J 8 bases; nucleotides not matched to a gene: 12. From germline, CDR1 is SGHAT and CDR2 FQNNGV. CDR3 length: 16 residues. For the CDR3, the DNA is TGTGCCAGCAGCCCCCGGATAGCGGGGGGGCCGTTTACGCAGTATTTT. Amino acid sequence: CASSPRIAGGPFTQYF.

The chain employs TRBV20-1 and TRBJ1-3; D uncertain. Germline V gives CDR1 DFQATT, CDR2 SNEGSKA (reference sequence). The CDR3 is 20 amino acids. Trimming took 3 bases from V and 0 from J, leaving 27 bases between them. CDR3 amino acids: CSASEGRSQRRASSGNTIYF. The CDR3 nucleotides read TGCAGTGCTAGTGAGGGCCGTTCCCAGAGGAGGGCCAGCTCTGGAAACACCATATATTTT.

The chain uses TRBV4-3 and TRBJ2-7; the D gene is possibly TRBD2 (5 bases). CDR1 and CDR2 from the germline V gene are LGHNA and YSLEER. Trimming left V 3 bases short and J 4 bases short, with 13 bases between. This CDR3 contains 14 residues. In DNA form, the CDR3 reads TGCGCCAGCAGCCAGCAGTCTCCGGGGTACGAGCAGTACTTC. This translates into CASSQQSPGYEQYF.